This T cell receptor (beta chain) was profiled in a study of cytomegalovirus exposure and HLA in healthy donors. Study results and limitations: Among TCR beta chains, those listed as cytomegalovirus-associated numbered about 150. Most TCR sequences proved rare, with some public TCRs found in many donors. In vitro work confirmed that a few CMV-associated chains recognize CMV antigens.

This clone was found once. Antigen specificity is unknown. 60 Vbeta and 13 Jbeta primers were used in PCR. Produced via immunoSEQ multiplex PCR; TCRdb's table is partial and in-frame only. The sample records 150,000 to 200,000 clones, around 80% being singletons. The V gene lost 4 bases and the J gene lost 3 bases, with 12 bases spanning the gap. Per the germline V gene, CDR1 is LNHNV and CDR2 is YYDKDF (reference sequence). This CDR3 has 14 residues. This chain joins TRBV15 and TRBJ1-1; the D gene is possibly TRBD1 (5 bases). The receptor was derived from a woman in her thirties or forties in good health and CMV-seronegative. The source material was PBMCs. Here the CDR3 DNA reads TGTGCCACCAGCAATCGGGGGGGGTACACTGAAGCTTTCTTT. It encodes CATSNRGGYTEAFF.